The 29 T cell receptor beta chains listed next were all sequenced from one sample in a study of cytomegalovirus exposure and HLA in healthy donors. Profiling relied on immunoSEQ multiplex PCR, and the TCRdb table lists in-frame clones only, not all of them. The sample has about 150,000 clones, 85% to 90% seen once. Input material: PBMCs. These receptors originate from a human donor in good health.

This chain links TRBV29-1 with TRBJ2-5; the D gene is possibly TRBD2 (6 bases). The CDR3 sequence is 13 residues long. Germline values: CDR1 SQVTM, CDR2 ANQGSEA. Trimming stripped 5 bases from V and 3 bases from J, with 13 bases between. The CDR3 coding sequence is TGCAGCGTTCGGGAGACGTTAGAAGAGACCCAGTACTTC. Its protein is CSVRETLEETQYF.

The rearrangement joins TRBV2 to TRBJ2-1; 12 bases are a match to TRBD2. The germline V gene has CDR1 SNHLY and CDR2 FYNNEI. The V and J ends lost 6 bases and 4 bases, in that order; junction bases with no gene match: 13. The CDR3 is made up of 18 amino acids. For the CDR3, the DNA is TGTGCCAGCAGAGCAAACCGACTAGCGGGGGTCTCTTACAATGAGCAGTTCTTC. This encodes CASRANRLAGVSYNEQFF. Filled out from reference TRBV2 and TRBJ2-1, the complete variable domain reads EPEVTQTPSHQVTQMGQEVILRCVPISNHLYFYWYRQILGQKVEFLVSFYNNEISEKSEIFDDQFSVERPDGSNFTLKIRSTKLEDSAMYFCASRANRLAGVSYNEQFFGPGTRLTVL.

V gene TRBV5-6 combines with J gene TRBJ2-7; 10 nucleotides match TRBD2. The junction had 7 bases not matched to a gene; V was cut back by 4 bases and J by 3 bases. Germline CDR1 reads SGHDT; CDR2 reads YYEEEE. This CDR3 is built from 15 residues. The CDR3 DNA is TGTGCCAGCAGCGCCGCCGGGACTAGCGTCTACGAGCAGTACTTC. As protein: CASSAAGTSVYEQYF. Variable domain in full (rest from reference TRBV5-6 and TRBJ2-7): DAGVTQSPTHLIKTRGQQVTLRCSPKSGHDTVSWYQQALGQGPQFIFQYYEEEERQRGNFPDRFSGHQFPNYSSELNVNALLLGDSALYLCASSAAGTSVYEQYFGPGTRLTVT.

The chain uses TRBV9 and TRBJ2-5; 7 bases are shared with TRBD2. The junction had 15 bases not matched to a gene; V was cut back by 3 bases and J by 4 bases. CDR1 is SGDLS and CDR2 is YYNGEE in the germline V gene. The CDR3 has 17 amino acids. Here the CDR3 reads CASSARGGTGTTETQYF. Here the CDR3 DNA reads TGTGCCAGCAGCGCCCGAGGAGGAACCGGGACTACAGAGACCCAGTACTTC.

CDR3 DNA: TGTGCCAGTAGTACGGGACTAGCGGGATCTAGTGAGCAGTTCTTC. Translating it yields CASSTGLAGSSEQFF. The chain links TRBV19 to TRBJ2-1; 13 nucleotides align to TRBD2. Germline trimming cut 4 bases from V and 9 bases from J; bases unmatched to any gene: 6. The germline V gene encodes CDR1 LNHDA and CDR2 SQIVND (reference sequence). The CDR3 consists of 15 residues. Variable domain in full (rest from reference TRBV19 and TRBJ2-1): DGGITQSPKYLFRKEGQNVTLSCEQNLNHDAMYWYRQDPGQGLRLIYYSQIVNDFQKGDIAEGYSVSREKKESFPLTVTSAQKNPTAFYLCASSTGLAGSSEQFFGPGTRLTVL.

This clone turned up a few times. The V and J genes are TRBV10-1 and TRBJ2-7, with TRBD1 matching 7 bases. Germline V lookup: CDR1 WNHNN, CDR2 SYGVQD (reference sequence). This CDR3 comprises 12 residues. V lost 6 bases to trimming and J lost 3 bases; unmatched junction nucleotides: 2. The CDR3 DNA follows: TGCGCCAGCAGCAGGACAGGCTACGAGCAGTACTTC. This sequence encodes CASSRTGYEQYF.

This clone was seen a single time. The chain employs TRBV5-6 and TRBJ1-2; no firm D call. Looked up from germline, CDR1 is SGHDT and CDR2 is YYEEEE. Trimming removed 4 bases at V and 4 bases at J, with 26 bases between. The CDR3 is 18 residues long. The DNA for the CDR3 is TGTGCCAGCAGCCCCGGCATGGTGGTACCTACTCGGGGCTATGGCTACACCTTC. It codes for CASSPGMVVPTRGYGYTF.

V and J are TRBV18 and TRBJ1-1, with TRBD1 identical over 7 bases. Germline V gene lookup returns CDR1 KGHSH and CDR2 LQKENI. The CDR3 contains 12 residues. With V trimmed by 3 bases and J by 8 bases, 3 bases remained unmatched. For the CDR3, the DNA is TGTGCCAGCTCACCCCGACAGGGAGAAGCTTTCTTT. Encoded protein: CASSPRQGEAFF.

The chain joins TRBV5-4 to TRBJ1-1; D gene ambiguous. The CDR3 loop spans 12 amino acids. Germline V gives CDR1 SGHNT, CDR2 YYREEE (reference sequence). Trimming took off 2 bases at V and 5 bases at J, with 7 bases between the two ends. The CDR3 nucleotides read TGTGCCAGCAGCTTCGAGGGAACTGAAGCTTTCTTT. Translation gives CASSFEGTEAFF.

This chain uses TRBV15 with TRBJ1-2; TRBD1 matches 8 bases. The CDR3 sequence is 19 residues long. Germline CDR1 reads LNHNV; CDR2 reads YYDKDF (reference sequence). The V gene end was trimmed by 5 bases and the J gene end by 4 bases; junction bases not matched to a gene: 21. The CDR3 loop is CATSPKIHTPGQGAYGYTF. Here the CDR3 DNA reads TGTGCCACCAGCCCAAAAATCCACACACCCGGACAGGGTGCCTATGGCTACACCTTC.

This chain connects TRBV9 to TRBJ2-5, with TRBD1 as a possible D gene (7 bases). This CDR3 spans 16 amino acids. With 6 bases removed from V and 3 bases from J, the gap between germline ends came to 21 bases. The germline V gene encodes CDR1 SGDLS and CDR2 YYNGEE. DNA for the CDR3: TGTGCCAGCAAGCCGGGGGTCGGCAGGGGGGAAGAGACCCAGTACTTC. Its translation is CASKPGVGRGEETQYF.

This CDR3 is CASSQDGGRTGNTIYF. CDR3 nucleotide sequence: TGTGCCAGCAGCCAAGACGGCGGCAGAACTGGAAACACCATATATTTT. The chain joins TRBV4-2 to TRBJ1-3, with D unclear. Trimming removed 0 bases at V and 2 bases at J, with 11 bases between. Per the germline V gene, CDR1 is LGHNA and CDR2 is YNFKEQ. The CDR3 runs to 16 residues.

The CDR3, as DNA: TGTGCCAGCAGCCAGGCGTCGGCGCTTGGCTACACCTTC. This translates into CASSQASALGYTF. The chain has TRBV5-4 and TRBJ1-2; D not certain. This CDR3 spans 13 amino acids. V was clipped by 4 bases and J by 7 bases, with 14 bases between them. The germline CDR1 and CDR2 sequences are SGHNT and YYREEE (reference sequence).

The chain is built from TRBV4-1 and TRBJ2-7; D possibly corresponds to TRBD2 (7 bases). Germline lookup yields CDR1 MGHRA and CDR2 YSYEKL. V lost 4 bases and J 0 bases, leaving 19 bases between the germline ends. The CDR3 is 17 residues long. The CDR3 DNA follows: TGCGCCAGCAGCCCTCAGCGTGGGGGGGCATTCTCCTACGAGCAGTACTTC. It translates to CASSPQRGGAFSYEQYF.

The V and J genes are TRBV28 and TRBJ2-7; 9 nucleotides match TRBD1. Germline V gene lookup returns CDR1 MDHEN and CDR2 SYDVKM. The CDR3 totals 15 residues. Losses at the gene ends were 8 bases for V and 4 bases for J; bases not matched to a gene: 12. This chain's CDR3 is CASLPVRDRAYEQYF. DNA for the CDR3: TGTGCCAGCCTCCCAGTCCGGGACAGGGCTTACGAGCAGTACTTC.

The gene calls are TRBV7-8 and TRBJ1-5, with D possibly being TRBD1 (6 bases). This CDR3 comprises 16 residues. Trimming pared 2 bases from V and 4 bases from J, leaving 15 bases between. Germline CDR1 is SGHVS and CDR2 is FQNEAQ. The CDR3 here is CASSLTHYRENQPQHF. The CDR3 DNA reads TGTGCCAGCAGCTTAACCCACTACAGGGAGAATCAGCCCCAGCATTTT.

This chain connects TRBV11-2 to TRBJ2-7; 12 bases map to TRBD2. The CDR3 runs 15 residues. The junction had 6 bases not matched to a gene; V was cut back by 5 bases and J by 4 bases. The V gene's germline CDR1 is SGHAT and CDR2 FQNNGV. CDR3 in DNA: TGTGCCAGCAGCGAAGGACTAGCGGGACCGTACGAGCAGTACTTC. Its translation: CASSEGLAGPYEQYF.

The chain combines TRBV7-2 with TRBJ2-2, with a tentative D call TRBD2 (5 bases). The CDR3 runs 12 residues. Trimming cost V 7 bases and J 4 bases, with 7 bases left between them. CDR1 SGHTA and CDR2 FQGNSA come from the germline V gene. The CDR3 loop is CASNSGTGELFF. CDR3 DNA: TGTGCCAGCAACAGCGGCACCGGGGAGCTGTTTTTT.

The CDR3 sequence: CASSPTGQGFYEQYF. The CDR3 nucleotides are TGTGCCAGCTCACCTACGGGACAGGGTTTCTACGAGCAGTACTTC. V usage is TRBV18 and J usage is TRBJ2-7; 9 bases map to TRBD1. The germline CDR1 and CDR2 sequences are KGHSH and LQKENI. The V gene end was trimmed by 3 bases and the J gene end by 3 bases; junction bases not matched to a gene: 6. This CDR3 is built from 15 residues.

The chain is built from TRBV25-1 and TRBJ2-7, with D perhaps matching TRBD1 (6 bases). This CDR3 comprises 16 residues. Germline V gives CDR1 MGHDK, CDR2 SYGVNS. Trimming shortened V by 8 bases and J by 2 bases, and 22 bases separated the two germline ends. CDR3 nucleotide sequence: TGTGCCAGCTCTAAAGGGGCTGGGACAATCCCCTACGAGCAGTACTTC. This gives the protein CASSKGAGTIPYEQYF.

The V call is TRBV7-2, the J call TRBJ2-7, with D possibly matching TRBD2 (5 bases). Trimming took off 1 base at V and 0 bases at J, with 16 bases between the two ends. The CDR3 sequence is 17 residues long. CDR1 and CDR2 (germline): SGHTA, FQGNSA. For the CDR3, the DNA is TGTGCCAGCAGCTTAGGGGTGGGCGGGTTTAGCTCCTACGAGCAGTACTTC. Amino acid sequence: CASSLGVGGFSSYEQYF.

The chain couples TRBV5-6 to TRBJ1-1; D gene uncertain. From germline, CDR1 is SGHDT and CDR2 YYEEEE. V was pared by 0 bases and J by 2 bases, with 8 bases between. This CDR3 contains 14 residues. CDR3 coding DNA: TGTGCCAGCAGCTTGGACAGCTATAACACTGAAGCTTTCTTT. Residues: CASSLDSYNTEAFF.

The genes are TRBV7-7 and TRBJ2-5, with 10 bases that match TRBD1. After removal of 1 base from V and 2 bases from J, the junction contained 13 bases not matched to a gene. The CDR3 spans 19 residues. The V gene's germline CDR1 is SSHAT and CDR2 FNYEAQ (reference sequence). The CDR3, as DNA: TGTGCCAGCAGCTTAGTAGCGGTTGGGGACAGGGGTGGTCAAGAGACCCAGTACTTC. Translated: CASSLVAVGDRGGQETQYF.

The gene calls are TRBV14 and TRBJ2-3; 8 bases are shared with TRBD1. CDR3 length: 19 amino acids. Trimming cost V 0 bases and J 2 bases; bases outside gene matches: 13. CDR1 SGHDN and CDR2 FVKESK come from the germline V gene. The CDR3: CASSQDWGPGQVNTDTQYF. CDR3 sequence (DNA): TGTGCCAGCAGCCAAGATTGGGGGCCGGGACAGGTGAACACAGATACGCAGTATTTT.

V and J are TRBV10-3 and TRBJ2-1, with 10 positions matching TRBD1. V gave up 0 bases and J gave up 5 bases; unmatched junction bases: 7. The length of the CDR3 is 17 residues. Germline V gives CDR1 ENHRY, CDR2 SYGVKD. In nucleotides, the CDR3 is TGTGCCATCAGTGAGTCGATGGCGGGACAGGGGAACAATGAGCAGTTCTTC. It yields the protein CAISESMAGQGNNEQFF.

The chain recombines TRBV4-1 with TRBJ1-1, with 7 bases lining up with TRBD1. V shed 0 bases, J shed 1 base, and the junction held 5 bases outside the gene matches. The CDR3 is 16 residues long. CDR1 and CDR2 (germline): MGHRA, YSYEKL. CDR3: CASSQDRGKRNTEAFF. The CDR3 DNA reads TGCGCCAGCAGCCAAGACAGGGGGAAAAGGAACACTGAAGCTTTCTTT.

This chain links TRBV11-2 with TRBJ1-1; weak D call: TRBD1 (5 bases). Germline CDR1 SGHAT, CDR2 FQNNGV. The ends were cut back, 1 base at V and 5 bases at J, with 14 bases in the middle. This CDR3 region has 15 residues. The CDR3 here is CASSLAAGKGTEAFF. CDR3 sequence (DNA): TGTGCCAGCAGCTTAGCTGCAGGGAAGGGAACTGAAGCTTTCTTT.

In this sample, this clone turned up once. The rearrangement joins TRBV6-1 to TRBJ2-1; 7 bases align to TRBD1. V shed 6 bases and J 9 bases; nucleotides not matched to a gene: 5. This CDR3 contains 12 residues. Germline assignment: CDR1 MNHNS and CDR2 SASEGT. For the CDR3, the DNA is TGTGCCAGCAGACAGGGGCATATTGAGCAGTTCTTC. Translating it yields CASRQGHIEQFF.

This clone showed up just a few times. The genes are TRBV5-4 and TRBJ2-7; D is undetermined. The germline V gene has CDR1 SGHNT and CDR2 YYREEE (reference sequence). Trimming shortened V by 3 bases and J by 7 bases, and 8 bases separated the two germline ends. The CDR3 is made up of 11 amino acids. CDR3 in amino acids: CASSSLMEQYF. As DNA, the CDR3 is TGTGCCAGCAGCTCCCTTATGGAGCAGTACTTC.